The following is a T cell receptor beta chain sequence with its context. Its recognized antigen is unknown. Base qualities are missing; no much larger clone stands one base away. Data came from an Illumina NovaSeq 6000. TCR cDNA was made using 5'RACE template switching, a step that added a universal primer site and unique molecular identifiers. Priming for cDNA synthesis came from both the TCR alpha and TCR beta constant segments. Libraries were amplified in two PCR steps, with sample barcodes and sequencing adapters added in the second step. Libraries were sequenced on Illumina HiSeq 2500 (2x100 bp) or NovaSeq (2x150 bp). For the original study's pipeline: MIGEC handled demultiplexing of reads and collapsing into UMI consensus sequences, while MiXCR performed V(D)J alignment. Vaccine-responding clonotypes were defined with edgeR using replicate PBMC samples, requiring FDR below 0.01 and a log2 fold change above 5 up to day 15. Each bulk clonotype was labeled CD4 or CD8 based on which sequenced repertoire, CD4 or CD8, contained the clonotype at higher abundance. Using fastp at Q25 and MiXCR, TCRdb reprocessed the public reads and kept productive beta chains. Each CDR3 protein appears once, grouped with its most common genes and DNA. TCRdb's processing, not the authors', yielded these V and J calls. This sample comprises 400,000 to 450,000 distinct CDR3 sequences, about 19% of them detected only once. The leading ten clones occupy 15% to 20% of the sample.

The data belong to a study of T cells after yellow fever vaccination (dated by TCRdb to the late 2010s). Study-level background: The SMART-Seq v4 Ultra Low Input RNA kit was used to prepare libraries from fractions with low cell numbers. Bulk TCR alpha and beta repertoires were sequenced longitudinally to track T-cell clones before and after primary and booster YFV17D yellow fever vaccination. Two healthy male donors, one aged 18 to 29 and one aged 30 to 39 years, were included in the cohort. Bulk PBMC replicates and cell subsets were isolated from blood drawn at multiple timepoints before and after both primary and secondary immunization.

V is reduced by 5 bases and J by 4 bases, leaving a spacing of 14 bases between them. From its cysteine to its phenylalanine, the CDR3 spans 14 amino acids. The read is trimmed to its CDR3 DNA, 42 bases read in frame from base 1. From a lookup of the germline V gene (reference sequence), CDR1 and CDR2 are SGHKS and YYEKEE. Sample treatment or condition, as interpreted from the label and publication: live attenuated yellow fever vaccine strain. Two biological replicates of bulk PBMCs were collected at each blood-draw timepoint. A standard Ficoll-Paque protocol was used to isolate PBMCs from peripheral blood. TriZol was used to extract RNA from bulk PBMCs, CD4 and CD8 fractions, and dextramer-positive and dextramer-negative fractions. Overall study outcomes, separate from this receptor: The secondary T-cell response was weaker than the primary response but faster, peaking on day 5 instead of day 15. Only a couple of donors were included in the study, so the extent to which the findings can be generalized is limited. FACS-sorted repertoires could contain abundant contaminating clonotypes from the bulk population, so computational filtering was required. A small share of clonotypes was detected in both CD4 and CD8 compartments, with the overlap likely arising from convergent recombination. Most clones expanded after primary vaccination were re-detected after the booster (approximately 95% of CD4 and roughly 85% of CD8), suggesting broad memory maintenance.

This TCR came from a man younger than 30 who received the YFV17D yellow fever vaccine. The sample in question was PBMCs, obtained before the yellow fever booster vaccination. The chain was built from TRBV5-5 and TRBJ2-3, with TRBD2 as a weak D call on 7 bases. In nucleotide form, the sequence is TGTGCCAGCAGTCAAGGGGGGGGATCAGATACGCAGTATTTT. This translates into CASSQGGGSDTQYF.